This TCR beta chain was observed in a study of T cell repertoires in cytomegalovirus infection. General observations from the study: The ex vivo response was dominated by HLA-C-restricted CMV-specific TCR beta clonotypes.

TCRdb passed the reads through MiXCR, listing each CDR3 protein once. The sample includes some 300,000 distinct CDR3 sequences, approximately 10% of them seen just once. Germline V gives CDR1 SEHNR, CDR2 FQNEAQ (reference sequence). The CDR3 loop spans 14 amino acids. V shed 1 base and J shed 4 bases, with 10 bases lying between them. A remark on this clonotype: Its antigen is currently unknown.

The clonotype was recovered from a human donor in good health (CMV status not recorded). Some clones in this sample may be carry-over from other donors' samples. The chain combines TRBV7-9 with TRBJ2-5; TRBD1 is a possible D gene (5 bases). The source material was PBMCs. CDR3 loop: CASSLVLDRETQYF. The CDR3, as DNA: TGTGCCAGCAGCTTAGTTCTTGACAGAGAGACCCAGTACTTC. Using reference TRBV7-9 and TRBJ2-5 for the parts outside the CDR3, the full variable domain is DTGVSQNPRHKITKRGQNVTFRCDPISEHNRLYWYRQTLGQGPEFLTYFQNEAQLEKSRLLSDRFSAERPKGSFSTLEIQRTEQGDSAMYLCASSLVLDRETQYFGPGTRLLVL.